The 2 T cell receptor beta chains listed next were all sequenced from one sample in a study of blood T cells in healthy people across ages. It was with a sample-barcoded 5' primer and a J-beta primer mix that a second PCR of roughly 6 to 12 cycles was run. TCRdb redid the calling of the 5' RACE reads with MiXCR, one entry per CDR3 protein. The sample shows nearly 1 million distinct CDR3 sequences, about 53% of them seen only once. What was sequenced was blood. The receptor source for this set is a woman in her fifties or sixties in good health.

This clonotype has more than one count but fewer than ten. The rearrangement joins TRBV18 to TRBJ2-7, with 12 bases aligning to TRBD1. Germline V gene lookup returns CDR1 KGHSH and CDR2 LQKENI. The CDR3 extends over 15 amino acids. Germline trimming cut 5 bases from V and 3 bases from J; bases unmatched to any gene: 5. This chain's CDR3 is CASSSRDRGLYEQYF. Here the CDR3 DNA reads TGTGCCAGCTCATCCCGGGACAGGGGGCTCTACGAGCAGTACTTC. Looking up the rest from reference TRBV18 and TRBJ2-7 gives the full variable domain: NAGVMQNPRHLVRRRGQEARLRCSPMKGHSHVYWYRQLPEEGLKFMVYLQKENIIDESGMPKERFSAEFPKEGPSILRIQQVVRGDSAAYFCASSSRDRGLYEQYFGPGTRLTVT.

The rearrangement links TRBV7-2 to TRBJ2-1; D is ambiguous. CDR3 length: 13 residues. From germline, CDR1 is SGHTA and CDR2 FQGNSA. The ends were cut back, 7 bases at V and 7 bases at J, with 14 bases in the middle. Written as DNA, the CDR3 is TGTGCCAGCAAGCCCTCTAGGCAGAATGAGCAGTTCTTC. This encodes CASKPSRQNEQFF.